The sequence of this TCR beta chain was determined in a study of shared clonotypes between healthy human individuals (dated by TCRdb to about 2020). A note on the overall study: Three men and a couple of women, aged 18 to 49 years, made up the cohort. For each donor, CD4 naive and CD4 memory were each given three plates, CD8 naive was given two plates, and CD8 memory was given one plate. To estimate repertoire size and how much clonotypes are shared between individuals, the study performed deep sequencing of blood TCR repertoires from roughly five healthy adults. Libraries were prepared and TCR repertoires were sequenced by different laboratories using diverse techniques, in order to increase sequencing depth and limit assay-specific biases. Leukapheresis yielded between about 0.94 and 9.5 billion PBMCs per donor. Broader findings and caveats from the paper: Clonotypes shared by all four sorted-subset donors showed higher generation probabilities than non-shared clonotypes. Pairwise subsampling indicated that sequencing depth was expected to affect the degree of clonotype sharing among donors. Roughly 5% of naive CD4, 3.5% of naive CD8, 2.3% of memory CD4, and roughly 0.4% of memory CD8 clonotypes were shared across several donors. The small number of donors limited the genetic and exposure-history diversity represented. Only blood was sampled, and tissue TCR repertoires likely differ from those in blood. Incomplete sequencing was indicated by rarefaction of sorted-subset datasets, despite the large sequencing depth. Naive subsets generally had larger estimated clonotype richness than memory subsets did.

With regard to this clone: Its antigen is still unknown. No much larger clone is present one base from it, and per-base qualities are unavailable.

TCR CDR3 regions were amplified from genomic DNA by multiplex PCR using the deep immunoSEQ assay. For each cell subset, the extracted genomic DNA was distributed evenly across all wells of several immunoSEQ 96-well plates, and each plate served as one replicate. For sorted subsets, each replicate PCR was loaded with roughly 200 ng genomic DNA, equivalent to approximately 27,000 T cell genomes. Purified libraries were quantified with a Qubit 3.0 fluorometer, sized on a Bioanalyzer 2100, and re-quantified with the KAPA Library Quantification kit. Every immunoSEQ 96-well plate was sequenced on a dedicated single-read 150-cycle Illumina NextSeq 550 flow cell. From the authors' description of their analysis: The immunoSEQ output contained only junctional sequences without quality scores, so filtering could not match that applied to full-length reads. To assign V/J genes and CDR3, sequences were annotated against IMGT germline references using PyIR, a Python wrapper for IgBLAST v1.9. Reads were filtered out if the reads had weak V/J assignments (E-value above 1e-6), no CDR3, stop codons, out-of-frame junctions, or ambiguous translated residues. V3J clonotypes were defined as sequences sharing the same inferred V gene, J gene, and CDR3 amino acid sequence. To compute the percentage overlap between repertoires, the number of shared unique clonotypes was divided by the size of the smaller repertoire. RTK rarefaction, the Chao1 estimator, and Recon v2.1 estimates of unobserved clonotypes were used to assess repertoire richness. OLGA was used to compute generation probabilities for all TCRbeta clonotypes that the gDNA method yielded from several donors. Sourced from immuneACCESS, this table was stored by TCRdb with only in-frame sequences that have V and J called. A share of the clones is absent; for the studies checked, an unresolved V gene accounts for under half, and the remainder has no known explanation. That table is the source of V, J and clone size, and D and trimming were worked out from the DNA. Within this sample are some 900,000 clones, with approximately 80% of them counted one time only. Of the sample, about 1.5% falls within the top ten clones.

Trimming removed 0 bases from V and 6 bases from J; the gene matches leave 9 bases unexplained. From the germline V gene, CDR1 is LGHNA and CDR2 is YSLEER. The CDR3 sequence holds 16 residues, the cysteine and phenylalanine included. The read is trimmed to its CDR3 DNA, 48 bases read in frame from base 1. Donors were healthy HIV-negative adults with no recently reported acute infections or vaccinations. All donors were Caucasian adults living in Nashville, Tennessee, USA. CD4+ T cells were enriched by magnetic negative selection; naive cells were then positively selected on CD45RA, and the negative fraction formed the memory subset. After blood collection by leukapheresis, PBMCs were isolated using Ficoll-Histopaque density gradient centrifugation and then cryopreserved in the vapor phase of liquid nitrogen. Purity and quantity of every magnetically sorted T cell population were checked by analytical flow cytometry. Genomic DNA was isolated from every sorted fraction and measured by UV absorbance on a Nanodrop 2000c.

Material: memory CD4+ T cells sorted from blood. Per the publication, the cell subset or site label means: CD45RA-negative fraction. The clonotype comes from a man between 18 and 35 years old in good health. This sequence uses TRBV4-3 and TRBJ2-3; TRBD2 lines up with 7 middle nucleotides. The nucleotides read TGCGCCAGCAGCCAAGAGGGAGGGCCCCCCGCGGATACGCAGTATTTT. Translated, this gives CASSQEGGPPADTQYF.